These 20 T cell receptor beta chains share one sample of origin, sequenced in a study of shared clonotypes between healthy human individuals. Libraries were prepared by immunoSEQ multiplex PCR; TCRdb keeps only in-frame clonotypes and omits some of them. The sample contains about 1,900,000 clones, approximately 94% of which appear only once. CD8 cells regarded as naive lacked CD45RO, were positively chosen for CCR7, and omitted terminally differentiated effector memory CD45RA+ cells. Sequencing used naive CD8+ T cells sorted from blood. These receptor sequences come from a man younger than 35 in good health.

Regarding this clone: The same CDR3 arises from other DNA sequences in this sample as well. This chain connects TRBV5-1 to TRBJ1-1; D remains ambiguous. The CDR3 loop spans 12 amino acids. Germline-derived CDR1 and CDR2 are SGHRS and YFSETQ. The V and J ends lost 2 bases and 2 bases respectively, with 4 bases between them. The CDR3 sequence is CASSFGNTEAFF. The CDR3 coding sequence is TGCGCCAGCAGCTTCGGTAACACTGAAGCTTTCTTT.

The chain links TRBV27 to TRBJ2-7; possibly TRBD1 for D (6 bases). CDR3 length equals 16 residues. Trimming stripped 0 bases from V and 2 bases from J, with 14 bases between. CDR1 is MNHEY and CDR2 is SMNVEV in the germline V gene (reference sequence). In DNA form, the CDR3 reads TGTGCCAGCAGTTTATCCCCAGGGGTCGGTGCCTACGAGCAGTACTTC. It yields the protein CASSLSPGVGAYEQYF.

The chain recombines TRBV7-8 with TRBJ2-1; D is unclear. This CDR3 has 13 amino acids. Germline CDR1 is SGHVS and CDR2 is FQNEAQ. Trimming took off 5 bases at V and 1 base at J, with 6 bases between the two ends. In DNA, the CDR3 is TGTGCCAGCAGCCGAAGTTCCTACAATGAGCAGTTCTTC. Translating it yields CASSRSSYNEQFF.

V is TRBV6-5 and J is TRBJ1-5; D is undetermined. V was shortened by 9 bases and J by 8 bases, with 5 bases between the two germline ends. The CDR3 extends over 9 amino acids. Germline CDR1 and CDR2: MNHEY and SVGAGI. CDR3 in DNA: TGTGCCAGTGGCGAGCCCCAGCATTTT. This gives the protein CASGEPQHF.

This chain connects TRBV2 to TRBJ1-1, with D maybe TRBD1 (5 bases). Trimming cost V 6 bases and J 4 bases, with 18 bases left between them. The V gene's germline CDR1 is SNHLY and CDR2 FYNNEI. This CDR3 has 15 residues. The CDR3 nucleotides are TGTGCCAGCAGCCCGTCGTTAGGGGCCCCCACTGAAGCTTTCTTT. Protein product: CASSPSLGAPTEAFF.

V usage is TRBV5-6 and J usage is TRBJ1-3; D is uncertain. The ends were cut back, 0 bases at V and 0 bases at J, with 10 bases in the middle. In germline, CDR1 is SGHDT, CDR2 YYEEEE. The CDR3 is 16 residues long. The CDR3 loop is CASSLDSPDSGNTIYF. The DNA for the CDR3 is TGTGCCAGCAGCTTGGACTCTCCCGACTCTGGAAACACCATATATTTT.

The chain couples TRBV4-3 to TRBJ2-6; tentative D call: TRBD1 (6 bases). Trimming pared 0 bases from V and 0 bases from J, leaving 15 bases between. The V gene's germline CDR1 is LGHNA and CDR2 YSLEER. CDR3 size: 19 residues. CDR3 loop: CASSQDPGAGISGANVLTF. CDR3 nucleotide sequence: TGCGCCAGCAGCCAAGATCCAGGGGCAGGGATCTCTGGGGCCAACGTCCTGACTTTC.

The chain uses TRBV5-1 and TRBJ1-4, with 8 bases matching TRBD1. Germline assignment: CDR1 SGHRS and CDR2 YFSETQ. There are 14 residues in the CDR3. The V gene end was trimmed by 3 bases and the J gene end by 7 bases; junction bases not matched to a gene: 5. The CDR3 spells CASSSTGGFEKLFF. The CDR3 coding sequence is TGCGCCAGCAGCTCAACAGGGGGATTTGAAAAACTGTTTTTT.

This chain uses TRBV5-4 with TRBJ2-7; D unresolved. The CDR3 totals 14 residues. The V gene's germline CDR1 is SGHNT and CDR2 YYREEE (reference sequence). Trimming removed 4 bases from V and 4 bases from J, with 15 bases in between. The CDR3 protein is CASSNREVSYEQYF. The CDR3 nucleotides read TGTGCCAGCAGCAATCGCGAGGTCTCTTACGAGCAGTACTTC.

The CDR3 reads CASSYWGENGKNIQYF. CDR3 DNA: TGTGCCAGCAGTTACTGGGGGGAGAATGGCAAAAACATTCAGTACTTC. The chain has TRBV6-5 and TRBJ2-4; possible D gene TRBD2, 6 bases. The CDR3 runs to 16 residues. V lost 1 base, J lost 3 bases, and 13 bases lay in between. Germline-derived CDR1 and CDR2 are MNHEY and SVGAGI.

The chain has TRBV4-2 and TRBJ2-7; D perhaps matches TRBD2 (5 bases). V was shortened by 0 bases and J by 4 bases, with 19 bases between the two germline ends. Germline V gene data show CDR1 as LGHNA and CDR2 as YNFKEQ. The CDR3 has 17 residues. CDR3 residues: CASSQEGPRGISYEQYF. CDR3 nucleotides: TGTGCCAGCAGCCAAGAAGGCCCTAGAGGGATCTCTTACGAGCAGTACTTC.

This CDR3 is CASSVASASYEQYF. In DNA form, the CDR3 reads TGTGCCAGCAGCGTAGCGAGTGCCTCCTACGAGCAGTACTTC. The rearrangement uses TRBV9 and TRBJ2-7; no clear D gene. This CDR3 has 14 amino acids. Germline loops: CDR1 SGDLS, CDR2 YYNGEE. Trimming left V 0 bases short and J 0 bases short, with 7 bases between.

V usage is TRBV5-6 and J usage is TRBJ2-3, with 9 bases identical to TRBD2. CDR3 length equals 15 residues. The V gene end was trimmed by 2 bases and the J gene end by 3 bases; junction bases not matched to a gene: 4. Per the germline V gene, CDR1 is SGHDT and CDR2 is YYEEEE. This CDR3 is CASSFAGGPTDTQYF. The CDR3 nucleotides are TGTGCCAGCAGCTTCGCGGGGGGGCCAACAGATACGCAGTATTTT.

Regarding this clone: One junction end disagrees with the germline gene, perhaps due to a read error. The gene calls are TRBV4-2 and TRBJ1-4; D not certain. The CDR3 loop spans 13 amino acids. Germline lookup yields CDR1 LGHNA and CDR2 YNFKEQ. DNA for the CDR3: TGTGCCAGCAGCCAAGTAACTGATGAAAAACTGTTTTTT. Amino acids: CASSQVTDEKLFF.

CDR3 residues: CASGYQETQYF. The CDR3 nucleotides read TGTGCCAGCGGATACCAAGAGACCCAGTACTTC. V is TRBV27 and J is TRBJ2-5; the D is unclear. Germline CDR1 is MNHEY and CDR2 is SMNVEV (reference sequence). The CDR3 totals 11 residues. Trimming shortened V by 8 bases and J by 0 bases, and 4 bases separated the two germline ends.

The genes are TRBV9 and TRBJ1-2; D ambiguous. V lost 0 bases and J 4 bases, leaving 10 bases between the germline ends. Germline assignment: CDR1 SGDLS and CDR2 YYNGEE. The CDR3 runs to 14 residues. CDR3 residues: CASSVGSSFYGYTF. The CDR3 bases are TGTGCCAGCAGCGTAGGGTCGAGTTTCTATGGCTACACCTTC.

The chain carries TRBV4-3 and TRBJ1-3; TRBD1 is a possible D gene (6 bases). CDR1 and CDR2 (germline): LGHNA, YSLEER. V was pared by 0 bases and J by 1 base, with 13 bases between. The CDR3 totals 17 residues. The CDR3 here is CASSQDGGGESGNTIYF. CDR3 sequence (DNA): TGCGCCAGCAGCCAAGATGGGGGGGGCGAATCTGGAAACACCATATATTTT.

The chain uses TRBV28 and TRBJ1-5; D remains unclear. V was pared by 4 bases and J by 1 base, with 14 bases between. This CDR3 region has 16 residues. CDR1 is MDHEN and CDR2 is SYDVKM in the germline V gene. CDR3: CASSSPGRLSNQPQHF. CDR3 bases: TGTGCCAGCAGTTCCCCGGGGAGGTTGAGCAATCAGCCCCAGCATTTT. Complete variable domain (other parts from reference TRBV28 and TRBJ1-5): DVKVTQSSRYLVKRTGEKVFLECVQDMDHENMFWYRQDPGLGLRLIYFSYDVKMKEKGDIPEGYSVSREKKERFSLILESASTNQTSMYLCASSSPGRLSNQPQHFGDGTRLSIL.

The table lists this clone with a few counts. V and J are TRBV7-8 and TRBJ2-7, with no clear D. This CDR3 spans 13 amino acids. CDR1 is SGHVS, CDR2 FQNEAQ, per germline. Trimming stripped 3 bases from V and 5 bases from J, with 11 bases between. For the CDR3, the DNA is TGTGCCAGCAGCTTTAGGCTAGTAGACGAGCAGTACTTC. Protein sequence: CASSFRLVDEQYF.

This chain links TRBV5-8 with TRBJ2-6, with a weak D call TRBD2 (5 bases). The CDR3 covers 15 residues. Trimming cost V 1 base and J 2 bases, with 7 bases left between them. Germline assignment: CDR1 SGHTS and CDR2 YDEGEE. Here the CDR3 reads CASSLFGAGANVLTF. CDR3 nucleotide sequence: TGTGCCAGCAGCTTGTTCGGGGCTGGGGCCAACGTCCTGACTTTC.